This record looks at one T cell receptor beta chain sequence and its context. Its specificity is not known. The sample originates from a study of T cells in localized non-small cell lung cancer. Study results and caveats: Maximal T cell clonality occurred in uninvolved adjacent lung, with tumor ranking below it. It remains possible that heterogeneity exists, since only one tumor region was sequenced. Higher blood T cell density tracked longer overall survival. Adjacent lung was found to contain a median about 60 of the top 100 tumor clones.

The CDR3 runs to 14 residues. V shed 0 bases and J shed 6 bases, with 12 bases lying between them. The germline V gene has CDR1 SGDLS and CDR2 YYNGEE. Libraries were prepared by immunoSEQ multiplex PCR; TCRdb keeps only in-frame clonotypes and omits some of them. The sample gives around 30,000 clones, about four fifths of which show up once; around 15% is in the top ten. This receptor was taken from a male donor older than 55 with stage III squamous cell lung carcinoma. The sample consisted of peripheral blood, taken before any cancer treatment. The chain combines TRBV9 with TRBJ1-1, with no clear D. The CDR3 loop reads CASSVGVVRAEAFF. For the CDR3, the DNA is TGTGCCAGCAGCGTAGGAGTGGTGAGGGCTGAAGCTTTCTTT. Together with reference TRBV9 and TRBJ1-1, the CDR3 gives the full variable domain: DSGVTQTPKHLITATGQRVTLRCSPRSGDLSVYWYQQSLDQGLQFLIQYYNGEERAKGNILERFSAQQFPDLHSELNLSSLELGDSALYFCASSVGVVRAEAFFGQGTRLTVV.